Listed below are T cell receptor beta chains from one sample, sequenced in a study of shared clonotypes between healthy human individuals. TCRdb keeps only in-frame clones here, not all; method: immunoSEQ multiplex PCR. Seen here are 1.5 million to 2.5 million clones, approximately 94% observed once, and the top ten hold more than 0.95%. Sequenced input: naive CD8+ T cells sorted from blood. These receptors were collected from a man between 18 and 29 years old in good health. Each CDR3 is given with its conserved first and last residue. D genes are given only for firm matches. Clone size is given for some rows only: seen once, a few or many times, or a class if the clone is expanded.

V,J,D,size,CDR3,DNA
TRBV5-6,TRBJ1-1,.,.,CASRPFIEQGPRGNTEAFF,TGTGCCAGCAGACCGTTCATCGAACAGGGCCCAAGGGGGAACACTGAAGCTTTCTTT
TRBV6-6,TRBJ2-7,.,.,CASTPGAHLEQYF,TGTGCCAGCACCCCAGGGGCCCACCTCGAGCAGTACTTC
TRBV2,TRBJ1-1,.,.,CASSEGQGYTEAFF,TGTGCCAGCAGTGAAGGGCAGGGGTATACTGAAGCTTTCTTT
TRBV10-2,TRBJ2-7,TRBD2,once,CASTEPSLAGGLYEQYF,TGCGCCAGCACCGAACCCTCACTAGCGGGAGGATTGTACGAGCAGTACTTC
TRBV6-5,TRBJ2-3,TRBD2,.,CASSRLAGVTDTQYF,TGTGCCAGCAGCCGACTAGCGGGAGTCACAGATACGCAGTATTTT
TRBV6-1,TRBJ1-1,.,.,CASSEWGGNTEAFF,TGTGCCAGCAGTGAATGGGGGGGAAACACTGAAGCTTTCTTT
TRBV7-9,TRBJ2-3,.,.,CASSPVGGHSTDTQYF,TGTGCCAGCAGCCCTGTCGGGGGGCATTCCACAGATACGCAGTATTTT
TRBV11-2,TRBJ2-7,TRBD1,.,CASSVGTEYEQYF,TGTGCCAGCAGCGTCGGGACAGAGTACGAGCAGTACTTC
TRBV6-6,TRBJ2-5,.,.,CAATTTGKTQYF,TGTGCCGCCACAACGACGGGGAAGACCCAGTACTTC
TRBV25-1,TRBJ2-7,.,.,CASSARGGSYEQYF,TGTGCCAGCAGCGCCCGTGGCGGCTCCTACGAGCAGTACTTC
TRBV9,TRBJ2-3,TRBD2,once,CASSSEGLASTDTQYF,TGTGCCAGCAGTTCTGAGGGACTAGCGAGCACAGATACGCAGTATTTT
TRBV27,TRBJ1-1,.,once,CASSLSRSTGTEAFF,TGTGCCAGCAGTTTATCTCGTAGTACGGGCACTGAAGCTTTCTTT
TRBV9,TRBJ2-1,.,.,CASSVEGTHLGEQFF,TGTGCCAGCAGCGTAGAGGGGACCCACCTAGGTGAGCAGTTCTTC
TRBV27,TRBJ1-5,.,.,CASRMVGSNQPQHF,TGTGCCAGCAGAATGGTGGGAAGCAATCAGCCCCAGCATTTT
TRBV12-5,TRBJ2-7,.,.,CASGLVGTQGPPLLEQYF,TGTGCTAGTGGTTTGGTGGGGACTCAGGGGCCCCCTCTACTTGAGCAGTACTTC
TRBV2,TRBJ1-1,.,.,CASISVLDGTEAFF,TGTGCCAGCATCTCGGTCCTGGACGGGACTGAAGCTTTCTTT